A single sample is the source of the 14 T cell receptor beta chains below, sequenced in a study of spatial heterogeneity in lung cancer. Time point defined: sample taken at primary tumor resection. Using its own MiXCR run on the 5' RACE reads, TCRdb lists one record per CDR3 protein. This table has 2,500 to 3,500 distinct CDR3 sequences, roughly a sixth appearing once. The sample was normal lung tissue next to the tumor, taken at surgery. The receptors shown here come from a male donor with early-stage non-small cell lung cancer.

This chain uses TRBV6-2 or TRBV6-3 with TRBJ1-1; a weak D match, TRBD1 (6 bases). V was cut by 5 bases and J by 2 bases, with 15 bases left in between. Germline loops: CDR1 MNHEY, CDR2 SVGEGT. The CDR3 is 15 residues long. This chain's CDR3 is CASSRAGTLNTEAFF. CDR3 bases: TGTGCCAGCAGTCGAGCCGGGACACTAAACACTGAAGCTTTCTTT.

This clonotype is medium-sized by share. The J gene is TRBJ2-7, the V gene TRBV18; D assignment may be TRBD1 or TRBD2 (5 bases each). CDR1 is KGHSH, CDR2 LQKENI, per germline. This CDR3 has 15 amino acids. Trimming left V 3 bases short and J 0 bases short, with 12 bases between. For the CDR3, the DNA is TGTGCCAGCTCACCGGGGGACGGGTTCTCCTACGAGCAGTACTTC. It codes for CASSPGDGFSYEQYF.

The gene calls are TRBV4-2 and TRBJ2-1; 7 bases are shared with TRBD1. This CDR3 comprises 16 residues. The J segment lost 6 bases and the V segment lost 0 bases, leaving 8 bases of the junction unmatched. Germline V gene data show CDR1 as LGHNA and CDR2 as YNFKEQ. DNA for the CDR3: TGTGCCAGCAGCCAAGATATCGGGACAGTCGCCAATGAGCAGTTCTTC. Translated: CASSQDIGTVANEQFF.

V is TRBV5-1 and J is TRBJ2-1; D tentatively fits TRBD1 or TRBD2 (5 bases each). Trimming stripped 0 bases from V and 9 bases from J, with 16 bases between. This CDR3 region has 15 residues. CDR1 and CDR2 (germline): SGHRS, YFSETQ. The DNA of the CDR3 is TGCGCCAGCAGCTTGGGGGGGAACAGGAGAAGTGAGCAGTTCTTC. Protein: CASSLGGNRRSEQFF.

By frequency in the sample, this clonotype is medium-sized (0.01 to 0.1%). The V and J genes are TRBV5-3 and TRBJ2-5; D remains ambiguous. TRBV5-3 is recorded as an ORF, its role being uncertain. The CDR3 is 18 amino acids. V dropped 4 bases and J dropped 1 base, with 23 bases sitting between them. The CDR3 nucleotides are TGTGCCAGAAGCCCACCAACCAGTACTCGAGCCTTCCAAGAGACCCAGTACTTC. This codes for CARSPPTSTRAFQETQYF.

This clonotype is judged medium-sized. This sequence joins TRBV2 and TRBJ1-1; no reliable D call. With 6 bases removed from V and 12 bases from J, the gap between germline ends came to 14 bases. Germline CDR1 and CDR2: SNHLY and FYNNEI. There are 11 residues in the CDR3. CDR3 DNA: TGTGCCAGCAGCACGACGTCTAAGACTTTCTTT. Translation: CASSTTSKTFF.

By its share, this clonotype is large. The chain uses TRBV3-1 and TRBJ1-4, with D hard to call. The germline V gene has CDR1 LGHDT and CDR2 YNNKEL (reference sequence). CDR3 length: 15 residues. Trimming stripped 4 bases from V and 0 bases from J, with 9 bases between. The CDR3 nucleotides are TGTGCCAGCAGCCCCCTGGGGACAACTAATGAAAAACTGTTTTTT. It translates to CASSPLGTTNEKLFF. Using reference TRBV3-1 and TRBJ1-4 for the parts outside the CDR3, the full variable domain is DTAVSQTPKYLVTQMGNDKSIKCEQNLGHDTMYWYKQDSKKFLKIMFSYNNKELIINETVPNRFSPKSPDKAHLNLHINSLELGDSAVYFCASSPLGTTNEKLFFGSGTQLSVL.

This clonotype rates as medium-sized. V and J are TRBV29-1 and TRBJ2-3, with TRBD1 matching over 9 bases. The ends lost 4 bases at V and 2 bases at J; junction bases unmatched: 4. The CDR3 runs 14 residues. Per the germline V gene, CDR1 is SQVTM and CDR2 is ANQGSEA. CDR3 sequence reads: CSVGGTGFTDTQYF. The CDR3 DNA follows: TGCAGCGTTGGCGGGACAGGGTTCACAGATACGCAGTATTTT.

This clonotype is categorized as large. The CDR3 DNA is TGCAGTGCCCAGCCACAGTTAAATCAGCCCCAGCATTTT. This codes for CSAQPQLNQPQHF. The J gene is TRBJ1-5, the V gene TRBV20-1; D not certain. Germline V lookup: CDR1 DFQATT, CDR2 SNEGSKA (reference sequence). The CDR3 is made up of 13 amino acids. Trimming pared 6 bases from V and 4 bases from J, leaving 13 bases between.

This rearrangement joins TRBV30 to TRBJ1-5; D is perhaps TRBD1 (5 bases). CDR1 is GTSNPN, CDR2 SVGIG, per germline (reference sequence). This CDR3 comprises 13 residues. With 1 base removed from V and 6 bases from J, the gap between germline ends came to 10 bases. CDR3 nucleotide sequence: TGTGCCTGGAGTGCGGGGGATGGTCAGCCCCAGCATTTT. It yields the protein CAWSAGDGQPQHF.

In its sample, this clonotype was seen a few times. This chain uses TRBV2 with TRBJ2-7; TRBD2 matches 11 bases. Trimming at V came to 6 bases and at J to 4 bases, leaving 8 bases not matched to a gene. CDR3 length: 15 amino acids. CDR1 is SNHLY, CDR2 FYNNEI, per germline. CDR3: CASSRTSGSRYEQYF. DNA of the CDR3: TGTGCCAGCAGCCGAACTAGCGGGAGTAGATACGAGCAGTACTTC.

CDR3 sequence reads: CSADRVDTQYF. CDR3 DNA: TGCAGTGCTGACCGAGTGGATACGCAGTATTTT. This chain links TRBV20-1 with TRBJ2-3; no firm D call. CDR1 DFQATT and CDR2 SNEGSKA come from the germline V gene (reference sequence). V was shortened by 5 bases and J by 6 bases, with 9 bases between the two germline ends. This CDR3 is 11 amino acids long.

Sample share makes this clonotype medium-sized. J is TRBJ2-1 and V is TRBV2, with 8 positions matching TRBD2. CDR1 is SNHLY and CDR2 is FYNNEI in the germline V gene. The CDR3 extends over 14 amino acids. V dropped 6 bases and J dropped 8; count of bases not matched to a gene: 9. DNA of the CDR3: TGTGCCAGCAGACCGGGACTAGGATATGATGAGCAGTTCTTC. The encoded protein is CASRPGLGYDEQFF. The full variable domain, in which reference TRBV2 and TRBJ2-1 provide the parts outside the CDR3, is EPEVTQTPSHQVTQMGQEVILRCVPISNHLYFYWYRQILGQKVEFLVSFYNNEISEKSEIFDDQFSVERPDGSNFTLKIRSTKLEDSAMYFCASRPGLGYDEQFFGPGTRLTVL.

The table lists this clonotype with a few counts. CDR3 region: CASSSRLRDQETQYF. The CDR3 DNA follows: TGTGCCAGCAGCTCCCGATTGAGGGACCAAGAGACCCAGTACTTC. The rearrangement joins TRBV9 to TRBJ2-5; maybe TRBD2 (5 bases). CDR1 is SGDLS and CDR2 is YYNGEE in the germline V gene. This CDR3 has 15 residues. Trimming stripped 4 bases from V and 0 bases from J, with 13 bases between.